This T cell receptor beta chain derives from a study of T cells in tuberculosis. At the level of the study: The T cells targeted glucose monomycolate, a mycobacterial lipid, via CD1B. Regarding the study as a whole: Active tuberculosis TCR-alpha repertoires lay closer to GMM-specific TCRs than IGRA-negative controls, suggesting clonal expansion.

Details on this clone: The antigen is unknown.

Time point described: new active TB diagnosis, blood taken before or within 7 days of starting treatment. Confirmation came from sputum smear and/or culture positivity for M. tuberculosis. Libraries were prepared by immunoSEQ multiplex PCR; TCRdb keeps only in-frame clonotypes and omits some of them. The sample has tens of thousands of clones, roughly 96% seen once. The CDR3 has 11 residues. Germline CDR1 and CDR2: SGDLS and YYNGEE. Trimming removed 3 bases from V and 9 bases from J, with 8 bases in between. The V gene is TRBV9, the J gene TRBJ2-3; the D gene is possibly TRBD1 (6 bases). The TCR sequence derives from an adult with tuberculosis. Sequences were derived from PBMCs, sampled at tuberculosis diagnosis. DNA of the CDR3: TGTGCCAGCAGCGAGCAGGGGACGCAGTATTTT. Protein product: CASSEQGTQYF. Full variable domain (remainder filled in from reference TRBV9 and TRBJ2-3): DSGVTQTPKHLITATGQRVTLRCSPRSGDLSVYWYQQSLDQGLQFLIQYYNGEERAKGNILERFSAQQFPDLHSELNLSSLELGDSALYFCASSEQGTQYFGPGTRLTVL.